This T cell receptor (beta chain) was profiled in a study of PD-L1 blockade in urothelial cancer. Turning to the study itself: Patients initiated atezolizumab in 2014 at 1,200 mg intravenously every 3 weeks.

This clone has only one observation. Assay used: immunoSEQ multiplex PCR; TCRdb lists only in-frame clones, some missing. The repertoire consists of around 45,000 clones, with approximately 83% occurring once and the leading ten covering roughly 15%. The CDR3 length is 14 residues. The V and J ends lost 4 bases and 5 bases respectively, with 11 bases between them. Germline-derived CDR1 and CDR2 are MNHEY and SMNVEV (reference sequence). The time point was: peripheral blood 6 weeks after treatment start. Pretreatment and on-treatment blood mononuclear cell samples were taken, totaling between 1 and 8 time points per patient.

The receptor was derived from a man aged 55 to 70 with urothelial cancer. The sequences come from PBMCs, collected around atezolizumab (anti-PD-L1) treatment. The chain has TRBV27 and TRBJ1-4, with a tentative D call TRBD1 (5 bases). CDR3 DNA: TGTGCCAGCAGTTCGGGGGATGCGAATGAAAAACTGTTTTTT. Translating it yields CASSSGDANEKLFF.